This T cell receptor (beta chain) was recorded in a study of post-analysis software for immune sequencing data. Across the study: Disease courses included relapsing-remitting, secondary progressive and progressive-relapsing multiple sclerosis.

Points from the study as a whole: Patients had higher frequencies than controls of about five TRBV segments, including TRBV5-6, TRBV5-1 and TRBV20-1. Significantly lower normalized Chao1 diversity was seen in multiple sclerosis patients than in controls. Batch-matched samples strongly co-clustered by F measure.

Germline V gene data show CDR1 as SQVTM and CDR2 as ANQGSEA. The CDR3 spans 17 residues. V lost 5 bases to trimming and J lost 2 bases; unmatched junction nucleotides: 13. Unique molecular identifiers featured in each of the TCR beta cDNA libraries. Input populations of roughly 0.85 to 11 million T cells gave rise to roughly 500,000 cDNA molecules. TCRdb re-analysed the PCR reads in MiXCR, keeping a single row per CDR3 protein. Of roughly 800,000 distinct CDR3 sequences listed, roughly 50% are singletons. Note on this clonotype: Its cognate antigen is unknown.

This TCR was recovered from a girl aged 5 to 17 with multiple sclerosis. V is TRBV29-1 and J is TRBJ1-5; 9 bases agree with TRBD1. Sequences were obtained from blood. CDR3 residues: CSVRTGEGYTGNQPQHF. The CDR3 DNA is TGCAGCGTTCGGACAGGGGAAGGGTACACCGGCAATCAGCCCCAGCATTTT.